This section outlines one TCR beta chain sequence together with its context. The antigen is unknown. The study sampled nominally healthy donors, though unrecorded immune exposures were likely. A multiplex PCR was run with 60 Vbeta primers and 13 Jbeta primers. Profiling relied on immunoSEQ multiplex PCR, and the TCRdb table lists in-frame clones only, not all of them. This table has 100,000 or so clones, 80% appearing once. V lost 7 bases and J 0 bases, leaving 18 bases between the germline ends. Germline CDR1 SNHLY, CDR2 FYNNEI. The CDR3 covers 16 residues. These data belong to a study of cytomegalovirus exposure and HLA in healthy donors. Study at large: For the 300 to 450 genotyped donors, around 76% fell within the Caucasian-associated ancestry cluster.

Study results and caveats: Fewer N-insertions than the roughly 670-donor mean were reportedly shown by an Asian-associated ancestry cluster in a later analysis. The study labeled under 200 TCR beta chains cytomegalovirus-associated.

Sequencing input: PBMCs. This sequence was found in a man between 18 and 29 years old in good health and CMV-seronegative. This rearrangement joins TRBV2 to TRBJ1-2, with D possibly matching TRBD1 (6 bases). CDR3 nucleotide sequence: TGTGCCAGCAAGGGGAACAGGGCGACTACTAACTATGGCTACACCTTC. Translation: CASKGNRATTNYGYTF.